A single sample gave rise to the 32 T cell receptor beta chains below, sequenced in a study of T-cell memory formation after mild COVID-19. Each CDR3 protein gets one entry after TCRdb re-called the 5' RACE reads with MiXCR. The data show 430,000 or so distinct CDR3 sequences, more than 20% seen once. Sequenced input: PBMCs or a T cell subset sorted from them (not recorded which). These receptors were taken from an adult woman who had mild COVID-19 (a few samples of this study predate the infection). Cell type and time point are not known.

For this clonotype: This may arise from a read error, as a much more abundant clone is one base away. The chain recombines TRBV7-9 with TRBJ2-7; the match to TRBD1 covers 7 bases. The CDR3 has 14 amino acids. V dropped 2 bases and J dropped 0; count of bases not matched to a gene: 1. The germline V gene has CDR1 SEHNR and CDR2 FQNEAQ (reference sequence). The CDR3 region has the DNA TGTGCCAGCAGCTTACAGGGGGTCTCCTACGAGCAGTACTTC. This sequence encodes CASSLQGVSYEQYF.

This clonotype has just a few counts. The chain is built from TRBV7-8 and TRBJ2-3; D not resolved. The ends were cut back, 3 bases at V and 3 bases at J, with 10 bases in the middle. Germline V gene sequence: CDR1 SGHVS, CDR2 FQNEAQ. This CDR3 has 14 amino acids. The CDR3 coding sequence is TGTGCCAGCAGCTTCTGGAGATGGACAGATACGCAGTATTTT. Translated, it gives CASSFWRWTDTQYF.

This clonotype was observed a handful of times. V usage is TRBV20-1 and J usage is TRBJ2-3; TRBD1 might be the D (6 bases). V was cut by 0 bases and J by 2 bases, with 24 bases left in between. The CDR3 contains 19 residues. Per the germline V gene, CDR1 is DFQATT and CDR2 is SNEGSKA (reference sequence). CDR3 in amino acids: CSARDRDGWGPPHTDTQYF. CDR3 DNA: TGCAGTGCTAGAGATCGGGATGGGTGGGGGCCGCCCCACACAGATACGCAGTATTTT.

The chain couples TRBV4-3 to TRBJ2-3; D remains unclear. The CDR3 is 13 amino acids. Trimming cost V 0 bases and J 4 bases, with 5 bases left between them. Germline values: CDR1 LGHNA, CDR2 YSLEER. The CDR3 spells CASSQDEPDTQYF. The CDR3 DNA is TGCGCCAGCAGCCAAGATGAGCCAGATACGCAGTATTTT.

The chain links TRBV15 to TRBJ2-3; 10 bases are a match to TRBD2. This CDR3 has 16 residues. V shed 3 bases and J 7 bases; nucleotides not matched to a gene: 10. Germline V CDR1 and CDR2: LNHNV, YYDKDF (reference sequence). CDR3 coding DNA: TGTGCCACCAGCAGCGAGGTAGCGGGGGGCCTGAATACGCAGTATTTT. It is translated as CATSSEVAGGLNTQYF.

The chain combines TRBV11-2 with TRBJ2-5; 9 bases are shared with TRBD1. Per germline, CDR1 SGHAT and CDR2 FQNNGV. The CDR3 is 13 amino acids. With 5 bases clipped from V and 6 bases from J, the junction kept 4 bases outside the gene matches. CDR3 sequence: CASSPDRGKTQYF. Here the CDR3 DNA reads TGTGCCAGCAGCCCCGACAGGGGGAAGACCCAGTACTTC.

The table lists this clonotype with a few counts. The V gene is TRBV4-2, the J gene TRBJ2-7, with TRBD2 identical over 9 bases. CDR1 is LGHNA and CDR2 is YNFKEQ in the germline V gene. V shed 4 bases and J 0 bases; nucleotides not matched to a gene: 10. The CDR3 spans 17 residues. DNA for the CDR3: TGTGCCAGCAGCCCTAGATCGGGACTAGCCTTCTCCTACGAGCAGTACTTC. It specifies CASSPRSGLAFSYEQYF.

J is TRBJ2-4 and V is TRBV7-2, with D possibly being TRBD1 (6 bases). The germline CDR1 and CDR2 sequences are SGHTA and FQGNSA. V lost 7 bases and J lost 0, with 16 bases in between. The CDR3 length is 16 residues. CDR3 sequence reads: CASTARDTLAKNIQYF. DNA of the CDR3: TGTGCCAGCACCGCCCGGGACACCTTAGCCAAAAACATTCAGTACTTC.

CDR3: CATSDYGTEYGYTF. CDR3 nucleotides: TGTGCCACCAGTGATTACGGGACGGAGTATGGCTACACCTTC. The gene calls are TRBV24-1 and TRBJ1-2; D is possibly TRBD1 (5 bases). This CDR3 spans 14 amino acids. Germline CDR1 reads KGHDR; CDR2 reads SFDVKD. The ends were cut back, 2 bases at V and 5 bases at J, with 11 bases in the middle.

This clonotype has more than one count but fewer than ten. The chain links TRBV27 to TRBJ2-2, with 9 nucleotides matching TRBD1. CDR1 is MNHEY, CDR2 SMNVEV, per germline (reference sequence). With 0 bases clipped from V and 5 bases from J, the junction kept 7 bases outside the gene matches. CDR3 size: 17 residues. The CDR3 sequence is CASSLSRGGTGTGELFF. CDR3 sequence (DNA): TGTGCCAGCAGTTTATCGAGGGGCGGGACAGGGACCGGGGAGCTGTTTTTT.

V is TRBV4-1 and J is TRBJ2-1, with D possibly being TRBD1 (6 bases). Deletions cut 3 bases from V and 4 bases from J, with 19 bases between. Per germline, CDR1 MGHRA and CDR2 YSYEKL. The CDR3 consists of 17 residues. CDR3 sequence reads: CASSQDPIGRGYNEQFF. The CDR3 DNA is TGCGCCAGCAGCCAGGACCCCATCGGCAGGGGATACAATGAGCAGTTCTTC.

The chain uses TRBV7-9 and TRBJ1-5; TRBD1 matches 8 bases. The CDR3 sequence is 12 residues long. The germline CDR1 and CDR2 sequences are SEHNR and FQNEAQ (reference sequence). The V and J ends lost 3 bases and 11 bases, in that order; junction bases with no gene match: 3. Here the CDR3 reads CASSFTGQAQHF. The CDR3 DNA sequence: TGTGCCAGCAGCTTCACGGGACAGGCCCAGCATTTT.

The rearrangement uses TRBV21-1 and TRBJ1-2; the DNA was not used to check the table's D call, TRBD1. TRBV21-1 is assigned pseudogene status. The CDR3 spans 17 residues. This chain's CDR3 is CASSKEGETFLLYGYTF. The CDR3, as DNA: TGTGCCAGCAGCAAAGAGGGGGAAACCTTCCTACTCTATGGCTACACCTTC.

The V call is TRBV30, the J call TRBJ2-1, with TRBD2 matching 12 bases. Germline values: CDR1 GTSNPN, CDR2 SVGIG (reference sequence). The CDR3 has 16 residues. J was trimmed by 11 bases and V by 1 base; bases with no gene match: 12. The CDR3 is CAWSGTGLAGPPQQFF. Here the CDR3 DNA reads TGTGCCTGGAGTGGGACGGGACTAGCGGGCCCGCCTCAGCAGTTCTTC.

This clonotype was observed a handful of times. This chain links TRBV10-3 with TRBJ1-1; D gene unclear. Trimming removed 4 bases at V and 6 bases at J, with 6 bases between. Germline V gene sequence: CDR1 ENHRY, CDR2 SYGVKD. This CDR3 is 11 amino acids long. CDR3 sequence: CAISVGSEAFF. In DNA form, the CDR3 reads TGTGCCATCAGTGTAGGTTCTGAAGCTTTCTTT.

This sequence joins TRBV9 and TRBJ2-5; maybe TRBD2 (6 bases). CDR3 length: 15 amino acids. V lost 4 bases and J lost 5, with 18 bases in between. Germline loops: CDR1 SGDLS, CDR2 YYNGEE. CDR3 nucleotide sequence: TGTGCCAGCAGCACACCCCGGGGGTATGGGGAGACCCAGTACTTC. Amino acids: CASSTPRGYGETQYF.

The chain links TRBV3-1 to TRBJ2-3, with 8 bases that match TRBD2. CDR1 is LGHDT and CDR2 is YNNKEL in the germline V gene (reference sequence). Unmatched junction bases numbered 3, after V lost 0 bases and J lost 4 bases. This CDR3 has 15 amino acids. CDR3 residues: CASSQDDGGADTQYF. As DNA, the CDR3 is TGTGCCAGCAGCCAAGATGACGGGGGGGCAGATACGCAGTATTTT.

This clonotype was counted a few times. The chain recombines TRBV9 with TRBJ1-1; D uncertain. CDR3 length equals 15 residues. V shed 4 bases and J shed 4 bases, with 17 bases lying between them. The V gene's germline CDR1 is SGDLS and CDR2 YYNGEE. Here the CDR3 DNA reads TGTGCCAGCAGCCCCCTGGGCCTAATTGGCACTGAAGCTTTCTTT. Its translation is CASSPLGLIGTEAFF.

The V call is TRBV7-9, the J call TRBJ2-3; TRBD1 agrees at 7 bases. Germline CDR1 is SEHNR and CDR2 is FQNEAQ (reference sequence). V gave up 5 bases and J gave up 1 base; unmatched junction bases: 15. The CDR3 is 18 amino acids. The chain's CDR3 is CASSGPGQRLFGTDTQYF. The CDR3 DNA follows: TGTGCCAGCAGCGGCCCGGGACAGAGATTATTTGGCACAGATACGCAGTATTTT.

The chain is built from TRBV19 and TRBJ2-5; D possibly corresponds to TRBD1 (6 bases). V lost 9 bases and J lost 6, with 14 bases in between. Germline lookup yields CDR1 LNHDA and CDR2 SQIVND (reference sequence). The CDR3 runs to 12 residues. The CDR3 coding sequence is TGTGCCAGCGGACAACAGGGAAAGACCCAGTACTTC. It codes for CASGQQGKTQYF.

This clonotype has more than one count but fewer than ten. V gene TRBV4-1 combines with J gene TRBJ2-7; possibly TRBD1 for D (6 bases). The V and J ends lost 0 bases and 2 bases respectively, with 17 bases between them. The CDR3 extends over 17 amino acids. The germline gives CDR1 MGHRA, CDR2 YSYEKL. In DNA form, the CDR3 reads TGCGCCAGCAGCCAAGAAGTTCCCCTGACAGGACCCTACGAGCAGTACTTC. It codes for CASSQEVPLTGPYEQYF.

In the case of this clonotype: The junction departs from the called germline gene at one end, perhaps through a read error. This rearrangement joins TRBV20-1 to TRBJ2-7; 7 bases map to TRBD2. Germline CDR1 and CDR2: DFQATT and SNEGSKA (reference sequence). This CDR3 is built from 13 residues. Written as DNA, the CDR3 is TGCAGTGTTAGAGGACTAGGACGCTACGAGCAGTACTTC. Translated, it gives CSVRGLGRYEQYF.

The V gene is TRBV7-9, the J gene TRBJ1-3; possibly TRBD1 for D (5 bases). The CDR3 contains 16 residues. Trimming took off 1 base at V and 0 bases at J, with 10 bases between the two ends. In germline, CDR1 is SEHNR, CDR2 FQNEAQ (reference sequence). CDR3 residues: CASSLVGRNSGNTIYF. The CDR3 nucleotides are TGTGCCAGCAGCTTAGTGGGACGAAACTCTGGAAACACCATATATTTT.

This clonotype was seen only a few times. The rearrangement links TRBV7-9 to TRBJ2-6; D remains ambiguous. V lost 5 bases and J 2 bases, leaving 13 bases between the germline ends. The CDR3 runs to 16 residues. Germline lookup yields CDR1 SEHNR and CDR2 FQNEAQ (reference sequence). CDR3 sequence (DNA): TGTGCCAGCAGCCCGGACCTAAGGGCTGGGGCCAACGTCCTGACTTTC. This sequence encodes CASSPDLRAGANVLTF.

The genes are TRBV4-3 and TRBJ2-7; the D gene is possibly TRBD2 (6 bases). The CDR3 runs to 14 residues. CDR1 LGHNA and CDR2 YSLEER come from the germline V gene. Deletions cut 1 base from V and 6 bases from J, with 13 bases between. CDR3 in amino acids: CASSQGGTPGEQYF. The DNA for the CDR3 is TGCGCCAGCAGCCAAGGCGGGACCCCGGGCGAGCAGTACTTC.

This clonotype was observed a single time. This sequence joins TRBV19 and TRBJ2-1; 12 positions agree with TRBD2. The CDR3 runs 17 residues. Germline CDR1 is LNHDA and CDR2 is SQIVND (reference sequence). J was trimmed by 8 bases and V by 1 base; bases with no gene match: 9. The chain's CDR3 is CASSIVRPSGRADEQFF. CDR3 DNA sequence: TGTGCCAGTAGTATAGTACGGCCTAGCGGGAGGGCCGATGAGCAGTTCTTC.

This clonotype has only a few counts. The rearrangement links TRBV30 to TRBJ1-2, with TRBD1 matching 9 bases. This CDR3 spans 13 amino acids. V lost 6 bases, J lost 5 bases, and 7 bases stayed unmatched. Germline CDR1 GTSNPN, CDR2 SVGIG (reference sequence). This CDR3 is CACNRGLNYGYTF. The CDR3 nucleotides read TGTGCCTGTAACAGGGGGCTCAATTATGGCTACACCTTC.

This rearrangement joins TRBV9 to TRBJ1-4; a weak D match, TRBD1 (5 bases). The CDR3 runs 13 residues. Per germline, CDR1 SGDLS and CDR2 YYNGEE. The V end was cut by 4 bases, the J end by 7 bases, with 11 bases between. CDR3 residues: CASSPTGAEKLFF. CDR3 in DNA: TGTGCCAGCAGCCCTACCGGGGCTGAAAAACTGTTTTTT.

This chain links TRBV5-8 with TRBJ2-6; 9 bases are a match to TRBD1. Per the germline V gene, CDR1 is SGHTS and CDR2 is YDEGEE. CDR3 length: 17 residues. V lost 4 bases to trimming and J lost 1 base; unmatched junction nucleotides: 6. The CDR3 bases are TGTGCCAGCAGCGTCCGGGACAGGGTTTCTGGGGCCAACGTCCTGACTTTC. Its protein is CASSVRDRVSGANVLTF.

This clonotype was detected only a few times. The chain couples TRBV5-5 to TRBJ2-1, with D perhaps matching TRBD1 (6 bases). In germline, CDR1 is SGHKS, CDR2 YYEKEE (reference sequence). The V end lost 2 bases, the J end lost 8 bases, and 11 bases lay between the germline ends. This CDR3 has 13 residues. The CDR3 sequence: CASSLTGSDEQFF. CDR3 coding DNA: TGTGCCAGCAGCTTAACAGGGAGCGATGAGCAGTTCTTC.

The chain combines TRBV20-1 with TRBJ2-1; TRBD2 matches 13 bases. CDR3 length: 17 residues. Unmatched junction bases numbered 13, after V lost 8 bases and J lost 3 bases. Germline CDR1 DFQATT, CDR2 SNEGSKA (reference sequence). The CDR3 spells CSLRSGLAGSVYNEQFF. In DNA form, the CDR3 reads TGCAGTCTTCGGTCGGGACTAGCGGGGTCAGTCTACAATGAGCAGTTCTTC.

The V gene is TRBV7-2, the J gene TRBJ1-2; 8 positions match TRBD1. J lost 8 bases, V lost 5 bases, and 13 bases had no gene match. Germline assignment: CDR1 SGHTA and CDR2 FQGNSA. The CDR3 is 15 amino acids. CDR3 bases: TGTGCCAGCAGCCTCACGCTTAAGGACAGGGACGGCTACACCTTC. The encoded protein is CASSLTLKDRDGYTF.